The 22 T cell receptor beta chains in this list originate from one sample, sequenced in a study of T cell responses to AZD1222 COVID-19 vaccine. The repertoire was sequenced with immunoSEQ multiplex PCR; TCRdb's copy has only in-frame clones and lacks some. The data contain 85,000 to 110,000 clones, around 91% of them seen just once; the ten biggest clones take up 4.8%. The material was peripheral blood, obtained on day 0 of AZD1222 vaccination. These receptors were obtained from an adult in good health.

The chain combines TRBV7-8 with TRBJ2-3, with D possibly TRBD1 on 5 matching bases. Per germline, CDR1 SGHVS and CDR2 FQNEAQ. This CDR3 has 13 residues. V was pared by 0 bases and J by 6 bases, with 7 bases between. CDR3 nucleotides: TGTGCCAGCAGCTTAGCCAGGGATGATACGCAGTATTTT. This encodes CASSLARDDTQYF. Full variable domain (missing parts from reference TRBV7-8 and TRBJ2-3): GAGVSQSPRYKVAKRGQDVALRCDPISGHVSLFWYQQALGQGPEFLTYFQNEAQLDKSGLPSDRFFAERPEGSVSTLKIQRTQQEDSAVYLCASSLARDDTQYFGPGTRLTVL.

The V and J genes are TRBV27 and TRBJ2-2, with 8 bases aligning to TRBD1. Trimming at V came to 3 bases and at J to 4 bases, leaving 16 bases not matched to a gene. Looked up from germline, CDR1 is MNHEY and CDR2 is SMNVEV (reference sequence). The CDR3 contains 19 residues. The CDR3 nucleotides are TGTGCCAGCAGTTTGAGGAACTTCGTTGGACAGGGAATCACCGGGGAGCTGTTTTTT. Translated, it gives CASSLRNFVGQGITGELFF.

This chain joins TRBV6-5 and TRBJ1-2; tentative D call: TRBD1 (6 bases). Per germline, CDR1 MNHEY and CDR2 SVGAGI. The CDR3 is made up of 14 amino acids. Trimming left V 2 bases short and J 3 bases short, with 10 bases between. For the CDR3, the DNA is TGTGCCAGCAGTTACAGGACAGAGGACTATGGCTACACCTTC. It encodes CASSYRTEDYGYTF.

The V gene is TRBV7-2, the J gene TRBJ1-2; 9 nucleotides align to TRBD1. Per germline, CDR1 SGHTA and CDR2 FQGNSA. J lost 8 bases, V lost 4 bases, and 5 bases had no gene match. The length of the CDR3 is 13 residues. CDR3 in DNA: TGTGCCAGCAGCTCACAGGGGGCGGAGGGCTACACCTTC. This encodes CASSSQGAEGYTF.

As concerns this clone: In the same sample, other DNA sequences code for this CDR3. The CDR3 DNA follows: TGTGCCAGCAGCTTGGGGACAGGGGCCTACGAGCAGTACTTC. This codes for CASSLGTGAYEQYF. The chain has TRBV11-2 and TRBJ2-7; 10 positions match TRBD1. The ends lost 3 bases at V and 2 bases at J; junction bases unmatched: 1. In germline, CDR1 is SGHAT, CDR2 FQNNGV. There are 14 residues in the CDR3. The variable domain in full, completed from reference TRBV11-2 and TRBJ2-7, reads EAGVAQSPRYKIIEKRQSVAFWCNPISGHATLYWYQQILGQGPKLLIQFQNNGVVDDSQLPKDRFSAERLKGVDSTLKIQPAKLEDSAVYLCASSLGTGAYEQYFGPGTRLTVT.

V is TRBV5-1 and J is TRBJ1-5; possible D gene TRBD1, 6 bases. V shed 3 bases and J shed 0 bases, with 10 bases lying between them. Germline CDR1 and CDR2: SGHRS and YFSETQ. The CDR3 has 15 residues. The CDR3 DNA reads as TGCGCCAGCAGCTGGGGGGGCGTTAGCAATCAGCCCCAGCATTTT. Translated, it gives CASSWGGVSNQPQHF.

The chain carries TRBV24-1 and TRBJ2-3; D unclear. Germline CDR1 and CDR2: KGHDR and SFDVKD. The CDR3 covers 11 residues. V was clipped by 4 bases and J by 5 bases, with 3 bases between them. CDR3 nucleotide sequence: TGTGCCACCAGTGACCAAGATACGCAGTATTTT. It translates to CATSDQDTQYF.

The chain employs TRBV11-2 and TRBJ2-7; 8 nucleotides line up with TRBD1. The CDR3 is 16 residues long. Germline lookup yields CDR1 SGHAT and CDR2 FQNNGV. The J segment lost 2 bases and the V segment lost 5 bases, leaving 11 bases of the junction unmatched. CDR3 DNA: TGTGCCAGCAGCCCCCGAAGGACAGGGTGGGCCTACGAGCAGTACTTC. Amino acids: CASSPRRTGWAYEQYF.

The chain carries TRBV6-5 and TRBJ2-7, with TRBD1 identical over 12 bases. Trimming at V came to 4 bases and at J to 7 bases, leaving 5 bases not matched to a gene. Germline CDR1 and CDR2: MNHEY and SVGAGI. The CDR3 has 14 amino acids. This chain's CDR3 is CASSLGTGGGEQYF. The CDR3 DNA sequence: TGTGCCAGCAGTTTGGGGACAGGGGGCGGTGAGCAGTACTTC.

The chain uses TRBV7-8 and TRBJ1-1; tentatively, D is TRBD1 (6 bases). Germline CDR1 is SGHVS and CDR2 is FQNEAQ. V lost 4 bases and J lost 3, with 15 bases in between. This CDR3 has 15 amino acids. The CDR3 DNA reads as TGTGCCAGCAGCTCTACGGGGGGCATATACACTGAAGCTTTCTTT. Its protein product is CASSSTGGIYTEAFF.

The chain is built from TRBV5-1 and TRBJ1-3; 9 nucleotides match TRBD1. Germline V gene sequence: CDR1 SGHRS, CDR2 YFSETQ. CDR3 size: 15 residues. V dropped 4 bases and J dropped 1; count of bases not matched to a gene: 3. The CDR3, as DNA: TGCGCCAGCAGCCAGACAGGGGGATCTGGAAACACCATATATTTT. Amino acids: CASSQTGGSGNTIYF.

The V call is TRBV7-2, the J call TRBJ1-2; D not resolved. The CDR3 spans 15 residues. Trimming left V 0 bases short and J 5 bases short, with 13 bases between. Germline assignment: CDR1 SGHTA and CDR2 FQGNSA. CDR3 DNA sequence: TGTGCCAGCAGCTTAGCGCGGGAGGATACGTATGGCTACACCTTC. This translates into CASSLAREDTYGYTF.

The chain employs TRBV5-1 and TRBJ1-1, with D perhaps TRBD1 (6 bases). CDR3 length: 13 residues. The germline V gene has CDR1 SGHRS and CDR2 YFSETQ. V lost 5 bases and J lost 5, with 13 bases in between. The CDR3, as DNA: TGCGCCAGCAGACAGGGTGGGAGTACTGAAGCTTTCTTT. It codes for CASRQGGSTEAFF.

The chain combines TRBV2 with TRBJ2-7; TRBD1 is a possible D gene (5 bases). Looked up from germline, CDR1 is SNHLY and CDR2 is FYNNEI. V lost 6 bases to trimming and J lost 3 bases, with 6 bases between them. There are 11 residues in the CDR3. CDR3 nucleotide sequence: TGTGCCAGCAGAGACAGCTACGAGCAGTACTTC. Its translation: CASRDSYEQYF.

The rearrangement links TRBV19 to TRBJ2-1; D gene uncertain. Trimming shortened V by 5 bases and J by 4 bases, and 6 bases separated the two germline ends. Germline-derived CDR1 and CDR2 are LNHDA and SQIVND (reference sequence). This CDR3 is built from 12 residues. The CDR3 DNA reads as TGTGCCAGTAGTCCCGCTTACAATGAGCAGTTCTTC. Its protein product is CASSPAYNEQFF.

This sequence joins TRBV10-1 and TRBJ2-7; D is unresolved. With 3 bases removed from V and 2 bases from J, the gap between germline ends came to 8 bases. The CDR3 is made up of 13 amino acids. The germline V gene has CDR1 WNHNN and CDR2 SYGVQD (reference sequence). The chain's CDR3 is CASSEYQAYEQYF. DNA of the CDR3: TGCGCCAGCAGTGAATACCAGGCCTACGAGCAGTACTTC.

V is TRBV7-2 and J is TRBJ1-3; TRBD1 aligns across 7 bases. The CDR3 contains 18 residues. The V segment lost 5 bases and the J segment 2 bases; nucleotides outside the gene matches: 15. Germline lookup yields CDR1 SGHTA and CDR2 FQGNSA. The CDR3 sequence: CASSLSPVAGGAGNTIYF. The CDR3 DNA follows: TGTGCCAGCAGCCTATCCCCGGTGGCAGGGGGGGCTGGAAACACCATATATTTT. The full variable domain, its missing parts supplied by reference TRBV7-2 and TRBJ1-3, is GAGVSQSPSNKVTEKGKDVELRCDPISGHTALYWYRQSLGQGLEFLIYFQGNSAPDKSGLPSDRFSAERTGGSVSTLTIQRTQQEDSAVYLCASSLSPVAGGAGNTIYFGEGSWLTVV.

V gene TRBV29-1 combines with J gene TRBJ2-3, with 11 bases that match TRBD2. This CDR3 region has 14 residues. With V trimmed by 5 bases and J by 8 bases, 9 bases remained unmatched. Germline CDR1 reads SQVTM; CDR2 reads ANQGSEA. The CDR3 protein is CSVFSGGAEGTQYF. For the CDR3, the DNA is TGCAGCGTTTTTAGCGGGGGGGCCGAGGGTACGCAGTATTTT.

The rearrangement uses TRBV14 and TRBJ1-2, with D possibly TRBD1 on 6 matching bases. The CDR3 has 12 amino acids. V dropped 10 bases and J dropped 4 bases, with 13 bases sitting between them. Germline CDR1 reads SGHDN; CDR2 reads FVKESK. The CDR3 bases are TGTGCCAATGCAGGGGATTTCTATGGCTACACCTTC. It specifies CANAGDFYGYTF.

CDR3 sequence (DNA): TGTGCCAGCAGTGAAGTTGCCGAGCAGTACTTC. Translating gives CASSEVAEQYF. The chain employs TRBV2 and TRBJ2-7; D is uncertain. V was trimmed by 1 base and J by 6 bases, leaving 4 bases between them. Germline-derived CDR1 and CDR2 are SNHLY and FYNNEI. The CDR3 contains 11 residues. Using reference TRBV2 and TRBJ2-7 for the parts outside the CDR3, the full variable domain is EPEVTQTPSHQVTQMGQEVILRCVPISNHLYFYWYRQILGQKVEFLVSFYNNEISEKSEIFDDQFSVERPDGSNFTLKIRSTKLEDSAMYFCASSEVAEQYFGPGTRLTVT.

Only a few counts were recorded for this clone. The J gene is TRBJ2-6, the V gene TRBV15; perhaps D is TRBD1 or TRBD2 (5 bases each). Trimming left V 0 bases short and J 0 bases short, with 12 bases between. Germline V lookup: CDR1 LNHNV, CDR2 YYDKDF (reference sequence). The CDR3 sequence is 18 residues long. The CDR3 protein is CATSRDGDAHSGANVLTF. CDR3 nucleotide sequence: TGTGCCACCAGCAGAGATGGGGACGCCCACTCTGGGGCCAACGTCCTGACTTTC.

The chain links TRBV5-8 to TRBJ2-1; possibly TRBD2 for D (6 bases). The CDR3 has 15 residues. CDR1 and CDR2 (germline): SGHTS, YDEGEE. The V gene lost 3 bases and the J gene lost 4 bases, with 14 bases spanning the gap. The DNA for the CDR3 is TGTGCCAGCAGCTCGGGACTGGGACCATACAATGAGCAGTTCTTC. Translated: CASSSGLGPYNEQFF.